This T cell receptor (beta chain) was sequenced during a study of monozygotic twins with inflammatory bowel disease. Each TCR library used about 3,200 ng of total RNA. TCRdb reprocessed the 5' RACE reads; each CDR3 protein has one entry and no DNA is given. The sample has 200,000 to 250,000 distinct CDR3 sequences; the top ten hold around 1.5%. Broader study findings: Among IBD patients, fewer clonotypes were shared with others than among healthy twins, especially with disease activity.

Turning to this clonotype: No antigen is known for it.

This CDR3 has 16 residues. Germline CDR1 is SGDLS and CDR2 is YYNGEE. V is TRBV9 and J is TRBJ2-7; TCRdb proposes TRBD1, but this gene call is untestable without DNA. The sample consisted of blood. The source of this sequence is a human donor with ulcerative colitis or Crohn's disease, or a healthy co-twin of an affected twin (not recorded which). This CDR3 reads CASSVGLGADSYEQYF. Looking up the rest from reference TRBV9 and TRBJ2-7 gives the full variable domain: DSGVTQTPKHLITATGQRVTLRCSPRSGDLSVYWYQQSLDQGLQFLIQYYNGEERAKGNILERFSAQQFPDLHSELNLSSLELGDSALYFCASSVGLGADSYEQYFGPGTRLTVT.